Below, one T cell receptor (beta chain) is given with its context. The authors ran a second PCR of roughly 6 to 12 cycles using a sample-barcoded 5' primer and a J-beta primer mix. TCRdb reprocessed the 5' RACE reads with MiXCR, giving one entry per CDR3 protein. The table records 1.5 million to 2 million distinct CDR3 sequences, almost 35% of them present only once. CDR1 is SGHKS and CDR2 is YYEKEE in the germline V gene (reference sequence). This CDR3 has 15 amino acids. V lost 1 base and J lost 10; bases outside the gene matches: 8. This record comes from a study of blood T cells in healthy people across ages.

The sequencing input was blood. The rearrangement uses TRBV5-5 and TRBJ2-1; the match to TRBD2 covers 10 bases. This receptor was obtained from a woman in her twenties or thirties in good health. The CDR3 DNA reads TGTGCCAGCAGCTTGTCGGTAGCGGGGGGCACCGAGCAGTTCTTC. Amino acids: CASSLSVAGGTEQFF. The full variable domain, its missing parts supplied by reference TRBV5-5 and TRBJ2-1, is DAGVTQSPTHLIKTRGQQVTLRCSPISGHKSVSWYQQVLGQGPQFIFQYYEKEERGRGNFPDRFSARQFPNYSSELNVNALLLGDSALYLCASSLSVAGGTEQFFGPGTRLTVL.